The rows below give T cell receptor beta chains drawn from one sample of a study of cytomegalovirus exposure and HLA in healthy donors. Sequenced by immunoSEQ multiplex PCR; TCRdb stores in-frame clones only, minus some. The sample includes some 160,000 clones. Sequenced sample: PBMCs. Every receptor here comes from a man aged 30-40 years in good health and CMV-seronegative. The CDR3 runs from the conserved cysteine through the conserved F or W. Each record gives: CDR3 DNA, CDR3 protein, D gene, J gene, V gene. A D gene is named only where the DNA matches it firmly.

CDR3nt: TGTGCCAGCAGCGCCGGACAGACTGGGCCCCAGCATTTT; CDR3aa: CASSAGQTGPQHF; d_gene: NA; j_gene: TRBJ1-5; v_gene: TRBV7-9
CDR3nt: TGTGCCAGCAGTGTAAACAGGGAGCATACGCAGTATTTT; CDR3aa: CASSVNREHTQYF; d_gene: NA; j_gene: TRBJ2-3; v_gene: TRBV27
CDR3nt: TGTGCCAGCAGTTACTCGACTTTTGCGGGAGTCACCGAGCAGTACTTC; CDR3aa: CASSYSTFAGVTEQYF; d_gene: TRBD2; j_gene: TRBJ2-7; v_gene: TRBV6-5
CDR3nt: TGTGCCTGGAGTGTACTTAGAGAAAAACTGTTTTTT; CDR3aa: CAWSVLREKLFF; d_gene: NA; j_gene: TRBJ1-4; v_gene: TRBV30
CDR3nt: TGTGCCAGCGGAAGGACAGGGGCCAATCAGCCCCAGCATTTT; CDR3aa: CASGRTGANQPQHF; d_gene: TRBD1; j_gene: TRBJ1-5; v_gene: TRBV19
CDR3nt: NA; CDR3aa: CASSLVASGSLPTFF; d_gene: NA; j_gene: TRBJ2-1; v_gene: TRBV7-8
CDR3nt: TGTGCCAGCAGCCGGGGACAGGGGGAATTTACTTATGGAAACACCATATATTTT; CDR3aa: CASSRGQGEFTYGNTIYF; d_gene: TRBD1; j_gene: TRBJ1-3; v_gene: TRBV7-2
CDR3nt: TGTGCCAGCAGCTCCACGGGAGGACCGTACAATGAGCAGTTCTTC; CDR3aa: CASSSTGGPYNEQFF; d_gene: TRBD2; j_gene: TRBJ2-1; v_gene: TRBV7-6
CDR3nt: TGTGCCAGCAGGGGGACACGGTCCGGCGCCTACGAGCAGTACTTC; CDR3aa: CASRGTRSGAYEQYF; d_gene: NA; j_gene: TRBJ2-7; v_gene: TRBV6-5
CDR3nt: TGTACCAGCAGCCAAGTCGCCAGGGGGTACGCTGAAGCTTTCTTT; CDR3aa: CTSSQVARGYAEAFF; d_gene: TRBD1; j_gene: TRBJ1-1; v_gene: TRBV14
CDR3nt: TGTGCCAGCAGTCCCGACAGGGGTGTGGGACAGACCCAGTACTTC; CDR3aa: CASSPDRGVGQTQYF; d_gene: TRBD1; j_gene: TRBJ2-5; v_gene: TRBV27
CDR3nt: TGTGCCAGCAGCCCCCGGAGGAACACTGAAGCTTTCTTT; CDR3aa: CASSPRRNTEAFF; d_gene: NA; j_gene: TRBJ1-1; v_gene: TRBV7-2
CDR3nt: TGTGCCAGCAGCTTGGGAGGGGGAGCGCGCAATCAGCCCCAGCATTTT; CDR3aa: CASSLGGGARNQPQHF; d_gene: NA; j_gene: TRBJ1-5; v_gene: TRBV5-8
CDR3nt: TGCGCCAGCAGCTTTGGACTAGCGGGAGCCGACGAGCAGTACTTC; CDR3aa: CASSFGLAGADEQYF; d_gene: TRBD2; j_gene: TRBJ2-7; v_gene: TRBV5-1
CDR3nt: TGTGCCAGTAGTCTCCCGGGACAGGGAAACAATGAGCAGTTCTTC; CDR3aa: CASSLPGQGNNEQFF; d_gene: TRBD1; j_gene: TRBJ2-1; v_gene: TRBV19
CDR3nt: TGCGCCAGCAGCCCACGACAGGGGGCTATGGAGACCCAGTACTTC; CDR3aa: CASSPRQGAMETQYF; d_gene: TRBD1; j_gene: TRBJ2-5; v_gene: TRBV5-1
CDR3nt: TGTGCCAGTCGGAGGGGACAGGGAAATTCACCCCTCCACTTT; CDR3aa: CASRRGQGNSPLHF; d_gene: TRBD1; j_gene: TRBJ1-6; v_gene: TRBV19
CDR3nt: TGTGCCAGCAGCCAAGAGCGCGGACTAGCGGGAGGGGATGAGCAGTTCTTC; CDR3aa: CASSQERGLAGGDEQFF; d_gene: TRBD2; j_gene: TRBJ2-1; v_gene: TRBV4-2